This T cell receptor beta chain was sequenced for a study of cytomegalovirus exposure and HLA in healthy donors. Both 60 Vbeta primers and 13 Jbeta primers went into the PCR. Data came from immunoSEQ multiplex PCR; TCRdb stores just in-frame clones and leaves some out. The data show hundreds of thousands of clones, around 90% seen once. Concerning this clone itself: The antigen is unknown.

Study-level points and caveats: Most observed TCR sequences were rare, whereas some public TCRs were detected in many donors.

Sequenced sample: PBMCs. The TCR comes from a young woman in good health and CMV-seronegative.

CDR3 residues: CASRSRGKETQYF. DNA of the CDR3: TGCGCCAGCAGATCTCGAGGGAAAGAGACCCAGTACTTC. The V gene is TRBV23-1, the J gene TRBJ2-5; a possible D gene is TRBD2 (5 bases). TRBV23-1 is classed as an ORF, of uncertain function. V was cut by 6 bases and J by 3 bases, with 11 bases left in between. CDR3 length: 13 amino acids.